The TCR beta chain described here comes from a study of T cells in Graves' hyperthyroidism and ophthalmopathy (dated by TCRdb to about 2019). About the study as a whole: Peripheral blood samples were taken at initial diagnosis, before any treatment was given. The 100 or so discovery patients were randomly split 7:3 into training and test sets. Thyroid tissue and blood T-cell repertoires from about six Graves' hyperthyroidism patients were also compared in the study. Following sampling, methimazole starting at 30 mg daily was given to hyperthyroidism patients, and high-dose intravenous methylprednisolone was given to ophthalmopathy patients. TCR V-J signatures able to tell the groups apart were searched for in a discovery cohort of some 97 patients, of whom under 45 had Graves' ophthalmopathy and about 60 had stable Graves' hyperthyroidism. Whether ophthalmopathy could be predicted prospectively was tested in an independent validation cohort made up of roughly 20 hyperthyroidism patients plus 17 patients who later progressed to ophthalmopathy. According to the paper, TCR Vbeta CDR3 sequencing was carried out on over 130 peripheral blood samples, which came from 40 to 45 ophthalmopathy, 80 or so hyperthyroidism and about 17 progressor patients.

Ophthalmopathy patients had moderately to severely active disease, with a Clinical Activity Score of 3 or more, a NOSPECS grade of 4 or more, and a disease duration of less than 3 months. The study excluded patients with uncontrolled infections, other autoimmune diseases, pregnancy or lactation. Clinical symptoms, serum thyroxine and TRAb, thyroid ultrasound, and orbital computed tomography formed the basis for the diagnoses. Ficoll-Paque density gradient centrifugation was used to isolate PBMCs from about 10 ml of fresh peripheral blood. Total RNA was extracted with Trizol reagent, and quality was checked on an Agilent 2100 Bioanalyzer. Amplification of TCR beta CDR3 regions was carried out from RNA transcripts. The first round of RT-PCR for the TCR CDR3 was performed with the HTBI primer set and the Qiagen OneStep RT-PCR kit. The libraries were constructed in a second round of multiplex PCR and then size-selected and purified. Sequencing of the libraries was done on an Illumina HiSeq2000 using paired-end 100 bp reads. As for the authors' bioinformatics: SOAPnuke was used to process the raw data, removing reads that contained adapters or uncalled bases, had a mean Phred below 15, or lacked an exact match to the constant primer or identifier. High-quality paired reads were merged with COPE v1.2.5, and unique nucleotide sequences were defined as clonotypes. MiTCR v1.1 was used to align clonotypes to the IMGT TRBV, TRBD and TRBJ reference segments. The analysis was restricted to V-J combinations with a frequency above 0.0001, which together covered approximately 99% of the repertoires. A TCS score was defined as the ratio of F50 (clonal expansion) to E x V (chaos), with BLOSUM62-based TCRdist applied between CDR3 peptides within each V-J. Welch's t-statistics and random forest reduced 500 to 550 V-J features to fewer than 15, which were used in a naive Bayes classifier (R e1071). TCRdb reprocessing: public reads trimmed at Q25 with fastp, clones called with MiXCR, in-frame beta chains kept. Entries that share a CDR3 protein sequence are merged under the most common genes and DNA. TCRdb, not the authors, supplied the V and J calls. The table for this sample lists about 520,000 distinct CDR3 sequences; around 22% of them were counted only once. The leading ten clones occupy approximately 10% of the sample.

Notes on this clonotype: Its target antigen remains unknown. The input lacks base qualities; no much larger clone sits a single base away.

V and J lose 2 bases and 8 bases, and a span of 14 bases separates them. The CDR3 covers 15 residues, taking in both the cysteine and the phenylalanine. Here the CDR3 DNA is all that survives: 45 bases in frame from base 1. Looking up the germline V gene yields CDR1 SGDLS and CDR2 YYNGEE. The investigation overall reported the following: During validation, the model predicted progression to ophthalmopathy a median of roughly six months ahead of onset, with almost 71% sensitivity and about 72% specificity. Most expanded thyroid clonotypes (frequency above 0.001) were also detected in blood, a finding suggesting that blood repertoires may reflect thyroid immune responses. No statistical method was used to set the sample size in advance, and investigators knew the group allocation. In cross-validation, a model built on a 13 V-J signature told ophthalmopathy apart from stable hyperthyroidism with 85% to 90% sensitivity and roughly 82% specificity, and in testing the same model reached 80%/75%.

The sample comprised blood. This TCR derives from a woman aged 25 to 39 with Graves' ophthalmopathy. This sequence uses TRBV9 and TRBJ1-6; a tentative D match to TRBD1 spans 6 bases. The CDR3 has the sequence CASSVGAGEDSPLHF. The DNA sequence is TGTGCCAGCAGCGTGGGGGCAGGGGAGGATTCACCCCTCCACTTT.